What follows are 9 T cell receptor beta chains derived from one specimen sequenced in a study of response to subunit inactivated influenza vaccine. TCRdb reprocessed the RT-PCR reads via MiXCR and lists one record per CDR3 protein. The repertoire holds a few hundred thousand distinct CDR3 sequences, 12% to 15% seen once, with roughly 11% in the top ten. Sequencing used PBMCs from blood, obtained less than 13 days after vaccination. Source of these receptors: a man in his fifties or sixties who received an inactivated influenza vaccine.

The chain joins TRBV27 to TRBJ2-4, with TRBD2 as a possible D gene (5 bases). The CDR3 sequence is 15 residues long. V dropped 5 bases and J dropped 7 bases, with 18 bases sitting between them. Germline lookup yields CDR1 MNHEY and CDR2 SMNVEV (reference sequence). The CDR3: CASSPPLGSTNIQYF. CDR3 sequence (DNA): TGTGCCAGCAGTCCACCACTAGGTTCGACGAACATTCAGTACTTC.

As DNA, the CDR3 is TGTGCCAGCAACCTTATGGGCGGAAACACCGGGGAGCTGTTTTTT. The encoded protein is CASNLMGGNTGELFF. This rearrangement joins TRBV12-3 or TRBV12-4 to TRBJ2-2, with no clear D. This CDR3 spans 15 amino acids. V lost 7 bases to trimming and J lost 2 bases, with 14 bases between them.

This clonotype appeared many times. The chain combines TRBV15 with TRBJ1-5, with TRBD1 as a possible D gene (5 bases). The CDR3 loop spans 15 amino acids. Trimming left V 0 bases short and J 3 bases short, with 9 bases between. Germline CDR1 reads LNHNV; CDR2 reads YYDKDF (reference sequence). For the CDR3, the DNA is TGTGCCACCAGCAGAGATAAGGGGAACAATCAGCCCCAGCATTTT. Its translation: CATSRDKGNNQPQHF.

This chain links TRBV2 with TRBJ2-3; 9 nucleotides line up with TRBD2. CDR3 length equals 16 residues. CDR1 SNHLY and CDR2 FYNNEI come from the germline V gene. After removal of 3 bases from V and 4 bases from J, the junction contained 8 bases not matched to a gene. The CDR3 loop is CASSELGLAKPDTQYF. The CDR3 nucleotides read TGTGCCAGCAGTGAGCTGGGACTAGCCAAACCAGATACGCAGTATTTT.

This clonotype occurred a few times. J is TRBJ2-5 and V is TRBV9; a possible D gene is TRBD1 (6 bases). Germline CDR1 is SGDLS and CDR2 is YYNGEE. CDR3 length: 15 residues. V lost 4 bases and J lost 2, with 15 bases in between. The CDR3 region has the DNA TGTGCCAGCAGCTTCCGGGACACCCCGCAAGAGACCCAGTACTTC. Its translation: CASSFRDTPQETQYF.

This chain uses TRBV6-2 or TRBV6-3 with TRBJ2-5, with 14 bases that match TRBD2. Unmatched junction bases numbered 13, after V lost 0 bases and J lost 1 base. The CDR3 has 21 residues. In germline, CDR1 is MNHEY, CDR2 SVGEGT. The CDR3 DNA is TGTGCCAGCAGTTACTCTGGAGGACTAGCGGGAGGTCAGACCTCCCAAGAGACCCAGTACTTC. It translates to CASSYSGGLAGGQTSQETQYF.

This clonotype has just a few counts. The chain combines TRBV29-1 with TRBJ2-3; D unresolved. CDR1 and CDR2 from the germline V gene are SQVTM and ANQGSEA. The V end lost 4 bases, the J end lost 6 bases, and 17 bases lay between the germline ends. This CDR3 spans 14 amino acids. Here the CDR3 DNA reads TGCAGCGTTGTATTTGGGTCAATGTCGGATACGCAGTATTTT. It codes for CSVVFGSMSDTQYF.

V gene TRBV5-1 combines with J gene TRBJ2-1; the match to TRBD2 covers 9 bases. Unmatched junction bases numbered 5, after V lost 0 bases and J lost 7 bases. Germline CDR1 and CDR2: SGHRS and YFSETQ. The length of the CDR3 is 15 residues. The CDR3 reads CASSLESGGFNEQFF. Written as DNA, the CDR3 is TGCGCCAGCAGCTTGGAGAGCGGGGGGTTTAATGAGCAGTTCTTC.

This clonotype has a count of ten or more. This rearrangement joins TRBV20-1 to TRBJ2-1, with D tentatively TRBD2 (5 bases). This CDR3 has 14 residues. Germline V gene data show CDR1 as DFQATT and CDR2 as SNEGSKA (reference sequence). The V end lost 3 bases, the J end lost 9 bases, and 18 bases lay between the germline ends. The CDR3 DNA follows: TGCAGTGCTAGTAGGTCGTCTAGCTCGTTTGAGCAGTTCTTC. Its translation is CSASRSSSSFEQFF.